These T cell receptor beta chains were read from a single sample in a study of Tregs in tolerant kidney transplant recipients. This table comes from immunoSEQ multiplex PCR, and its TCRdb copy is limited to in-frame clones, with some not included. Of 50,000 to 75,000 clones in the sample, about 98% are singletons; the top ten hold nearly 0.35%. The input for sequencing was Tregs from blood, taken before the transplant. Every receptor here comes from a human donor who received a combined kidney and bone marrow transplant. The CDR3 runs from the conserved cysteine through the conserved F or W. Fields, in order: D gene, CDR3 length, J gene, clone size, V gene, CDR3 protein, CDR3 DNA. D genes are given only for firm matches. Not all rows give a size; the values are once, few, many and, for expanded clones, a class.

d_gene: NA; len: 14; j_gene: TRBJ1-1; abundance: NA; v_gene: TRBV7-9; CDR3aa: CASSLVVGGTEAFF; CDR3nt: TGTGCCAGCAGCTTAGTAGTCGGTGGCACTGAAGCTTTCTTT
d_gene: TRBD2; len: 15; j_gene: TRBJ2-1; abundance: NA; v_gene: TRBV27; CDR3aa: CASSLRLAGYNEQFF; CDR3nt: TGTGCCAGCAGTTTGCGGCTAGCGGGTTACAATGAGCAGTTCTTC
d_gene: NA; len: 14; j_gene: TRBJ1-2; abundance: NA; v_gene: TRBV5-1; CDR3aa: CASSLVAREAGYTF; CDR3nt: TGCGCCAGCAGCTTGGTAGCTAGGGAGGCGGGCTACACCTTC
d_gene: NA; len: 15; j_gene: TRBJ1-2; abundance: NA; v_gene: TRBV19; CDR3aa: CASSSRGGGSHGYTF; CDR3nt: TGTGCCAGTAGCTCCAGGGGAGGGGGATCCCATGGCTACACCTTC
d_gene: TRBD2; len: 15; j_gene: TRBJ2-5; abundance: NA; v_gene: TRBV5-4; CDR3aa: CASSSTSGGTETQYF; CDR3nt: TGTGCCAGCAGCTCAACTAGCGGGGGGACAGAGACCCAGTACTTC
d_gene: NA; len: 15; j_gene: TRBJ1-2; abundance: NA; v_gene: TRBV18; CDR3aa: CASSPSGGAVAGYTF; CDR3nt: TGTGCCAGCTCCCCGAGCGGGGGCGCGGTGGCGGGCTACACCTTC
d_gene: NA; len: 16; j_gene: TRBJ2-2; abundance: NA; v_gene: TRBV11-2; CDR3aa: CASSLVRGSLDGELFF; CDR3nt: TGTGCCAGCAGCTTAGTTCGGGGGAGTTTAGACGGGGAGCTGTTTTTT
d_gene: TRBD1; len: 14; j_gene: TRBJ1-2; abundance: NA; v_gene: TRBV6-5; CDR3aa: CASRQGQGRYGYTF; CDR3nt: TGTGCCAGCAGACAGGGACAGGGAAGATACGGCTACACCTTC
d_gene: NA; len: 13; j_gene: TRBJ2-7; abundance: NA; v_gene: TRBV6-6; CDR3aa: CASNWDNSYEQYF; CDR3nt: TGTGCCAGCAACTGGGACAACTCCTACGAGCAGTACTTC
d_gene: NA; len: 16; j_gene: TRBJ2-5; abundance: NA; v_gene: TRBV9; CDR3aa: CASSVSGWSTQETQYF; CDR3nt: TGTGCCAGCAGCGTCTCAGGGTGGTCCACACAAGAGACCCAGTACTTC
d_gene: NA; len: 13; j_gene: TRBJ2-7; abundance: NA; v_gene: TRBV2; CDR3aa: CAIRRGISYEQYF; CDR3nt: TGTGCCATACGCAGAGGAATCTCCTACGAGCAGTACTTC
d_gene: TRBD1; len: 19; j_gene: TRBJ2-6; abundance: NA; v_gene: TRBV30; CDR3aa: CAWSRRRGGRSSGANVLTF; CDR3nt: TGTGCCTGGAGCAGAAGAAGAGGGGGCCGAAGCTCTGGGGCCAACGTCCTGACTTTC
d_gene: NA; len: 14; j_gene: TRBJ2-7; abundance: NA; v_gene: TRBV28; CDR3aa: CASQGHPISYEQYF; CDR3nt: TGTGCCAGCCAGGGACACCCCATCTCCTACGAGCAGTACTTC
d_gene: TRBD2; len: 14; j_gene: TRBJ2-1; abundance: NA; v_gene: TRBV7-9; CDR3aa: CASSFLAGVNEQFF; CDR3nt: TGTGCCAGCAGCTTCCTAGCGGGAGTCAATGAGCAGTTCTTC
d_gene: NA; len: 16; j_gene: TRBJ1-6; abundance: once; v_gene: TRBV27; CDR3aa: CASSLWRGSYNSPLHF; CDR3nt: TGTGCCAGCAGTTTATGGCGGGGCTCCTATAATTCACCCCTCCACTTT
d_gene: NA; len: 15; j_gene: TRBJ1-4; abundance: NA; v_gene: TRBV5-1; CDR3aa: CASSLGGATNEKLFF; CDR3nt: TGCGCCAGCAGCTTGGGGGGAGCAACTAATGAAAAACTGTTTTTT
d_gene: NA; len: 13; j_gene: TRBJ1-1; abundance: NA; v_gene: TRBV12-5; CDR3aa: CASGLDWNTEAFF; CDR3nt: TGTGCTAGTGGTTTAGACTGGAACACTGAAGCTTTCTTT
d_gene: NA; len: 12; j_gene: TRBJ2-5; abundance: NA; v_gene: TRBV7-2; CDR3aa: CASSPREETQYF; CDR3nt: TGTGCCAGCAGCCCCCGGGAGGAGACCCAGTACTTC
d_gene: TRBD2; len: 15; j_gene: TRBJ2-2; abundance: once; v_gene: TRBV5-1; CDR3aa: CASSRLAGGTGELFF; CDR3nt: TGCGCCAGCAGCCGCCTAGCGGGAGGTACCGGGGAGCTGTTTTTT
d_gene: TRBD2; len: 16; j_gene: TRBJ2-7; abundance: NA; v_gene: TRBV11-2; CDR3aa: CASSSRAGDASYEQYF; CDR3nt: TGTGCCAGCAGCTCAAGAGCGGGGGATGCCTCCTACGAGCAGTACTTC
d_gene: NA; len: 14; j_gene: TRBJ1-3; abundance: NA; v_gene: TRBV6-5; CDR3aa: CASSRVISGNTIYF; CDR3nt: TGTGCCAGCAGTCGAGTGATCTCTGGAAACACCATATATTTT
d_gene: TRBD1; len: 15; j_gene: TRBJ1-1; abundance: NA; v_gene: TRBV11-2; CDR3aa: CASSLGQGWNTEAFF; CDR3nt: TGTGCCAGCAGCTTGGGACAGGGGTGGAACACTGAAGCTTTCTTT
d_gene: TRBD2; len: 18; j_gene: TRBJ2-1; abundance: once; v_gene: TRBV12-5; CDR3aa: CASGFGGRGVIQDNEQFF; CDR3nt: TGTGCTAGTGGTTTCGGCGGGAGGGGGGTAATTCAGGACAATGAGCAGTTCTTC
d_gene: TRBD2; len: 16; j_gene: TRBJ2-5; abundance: NA; v_gene: TRBV9; CDR3aa: CASSVGTSSQGETQYF; CDR3nt: TGTGCCAGCAGCGTAGGGACTAGCTCTCAGGGCGAGACCCAGTACTTC
d_gene: TRBD1; len: 16; j_gene: TRBJ1-4; abundance: NA; v_gene: TRBV4-3; CDR3aa: CASSRGQGGVLKKLFF; CDR3nt: TGCGCCAGCAGCCGGGGACAGGGTGGCGTCTTGAAAAAACTGTTTTTT
d_gene: TRBD1; len: 16; j_gene: TRBJ1-2; abundance: once; v_gene: TRBV19; CDR3aa: CASVRSGQGANYGYTF; CDR3nt: TGTGCCAGTGTCAGATCAGGACAGGGCGCTAACTATGGCTACACCTTC
d_gene: NA; len: 15; j_gene: TRBJ2-2; abundance: NA; v_gene: TRBV7-2; CDR3aa: CASSPLTTTSGELFF; CDR3nt: TGTGCCAGCAGCCCGCTAACTACCACAAGTGGGGAGCTGTTTTTT
d_gene: NA; len: 14; j_gene: TRBJ1-1; abundance: NA; v_gene: TRBV6-1; CDR3aa: CASSQTRGNTEAFF; CDR3nt: TGTGCCAGCAGTCAGACAAGGGGGAACACTGAAGCTTTCTTT
d_gene: TRBD1; len: 14; j_gene: TRBJ2-3; abundance: NA; v_gene: TRBV7-2; CDR3aa: CASSLATGEDTQYF; CDR3nt: TGTGCCAGCAGCTTAGCAACAGGGGAAGATACGCAGTATTTT
d_gene: NA; len: 13; j_gene: TRBJ2-5; abundance: NA; v_gene: TRBV5-1; CDR3aa: CATGEWAGATQYF; CDR3nt: TGCGCCACCGGGGAATGGGCGGGGGCGACCCAGTACTTC
d_gene: NA; len: 15; j_gene: TRBJ1-5; abundance: NA; v_gene: TRBV2; CDR3aa: CASSEGRVGNQPQHF; CDR3nt: TGTGCCAGCAGTGAAGGCAGGGTCGGCAATCAGCCCCAGCATTTT
d_gene: NA; len: 15; j_gene: TRBJ1-3; abundance: NA; v_gene: TRBV14; CDR3aa: CASSRFILSGNTIYF; CDR3nt: TGTGCCAGCAGCCGCTTCATACTCTCTGGAAACACCATATATTTT
d_gene: TRBD1; len: 13; j_gene: TRBJ2-7; abundance: NA; v_gene: TRBV6-6; CDR3aa: CASSLRQGREQYF; CDR3nt: TGTGCCAGCAGTTTGAGACAGGGGAGAGAGCAGTACTTC
d_gene: NA; len: 15; j_gene: TRBJ2-5; abundance: NA; v_gene: TRBV11-2; CDR3aa: CASSFGHQGWETQYF; CDR3nt: TGTGCCAGCAGCTTTGGGCATCAGGGTTGGGAGACCCAGTACTTC
d_gene: TRBD2; len: 16; j_gene: TRBJ2-1; abundance: NA; v_gene: TRBV14; CDR3aa: CASSQGTSGIHNEQFF; CDR3nt: TGTGCCAGCAGCCAAGGGACTAGCGGGATTCATAATGAGCAGTTCTTC
d_gene: NA; len: 17; j_gene: TRBJ2-7; abundance: NA; v_gene: TRBV7-6; CDR3aa: CASSLGAVVAASYEQYF; CDR3nt: TGTGCCAGCAGCTTAGGGGCGGTTGTAGCGGCCTCCTACGAGCAGTACTTC
d_gene: NA; len: 16; j_gene: TRBJ1-4; abundance: NA; v_gene: TRBV12-5; CDR3aa: CASGRTALGASEKLFF; CDR3nt: TGTGCTAGTGGACGGACCGCCCTGGGGGCTTCTGAAAAACTGTTTTTT
d_gene: TRBD2; len: 15; j_gene: TRBJ2-5; abundance: NA; v_gene: TRBV18; CDR3aa: CASSRGLAGAETQYF; CDR3nt: TGTGCCAGCTCACGCGGACTAGCGGGAGCGGAGACCCAGTACTTC
d_gene: NA; len: 13; j_gene: TRBJ1-4; abundance: once; v_gene: TRBV27; CDR3aa: CASSFRLNEKLFF; CDR3nt: TGTGCCAGCAGTTTCCGACTGAATGAAAAACTGTTTTTT
d_gene: TRBD1; len: 15; j_gene: TRBJ1-1; abundance: NA; v_gene: TRBV5-6; CDR3aa: CASSLLDRGNTEAFF; CDR3nt: TGTGCCAGCAGCTTGCTGGACAGGGGAAACACTGAAGCTTTCTTT
d_gene: NA; len: 15; j_gene: TRBJ1-2; abundance: NA; v_gene: TRBV19; CDR3aa: CASSNIGARAGGYTF; CDR3nt: TGTGCCAGTAGTAATATAGGGGCCCGGGCAGGTGGCTACACCTTC
d_gene: TRBD2; len: 12; j_gene: TRBJ2-5; abundance: NA; v_gene: TRBV29-1; CDR3aa: CSALSGGETQYF; CDR3nt: TGCAGCGCCCTAAGCGGGGGAGAGACCCAGTACTTC
d_gene: NA; len: 13; j_gene: TRBJ1-2; abundance: once; v_gene: TRBV19; CDR3aa: CASSIAGLYGYTF; CDR3nt: TGTGCCAGTAGTATCGCAGGGCTGTATGGCTACACCTTC
d_gene: NA; len: 15; j_gene: TRBJ2-3; abundance: NA; v_gene: TRBV7-3; CDR3aa: CASSLGGRSTDTQYF; CDR3nt: TGTGCCAGCAGCTTAGGGGGGAGGTCCACAGATACGCAGTATTTT
d_gene: NA; len: 15; j_gene: TRBJ2-5; abundance: NA; v_gene: TRBV7-2; CDR3aa: CASSLGSYREAAQYF; CDR3nt: TGTGCCAGCAGCTTGGGTTCCTACCGCGAGGCGGCCCAGTACTTC
d_gene: NA; len: 13; j_gene: TRBJ1-3; abundance: NA; v_gene: TRBV30; CDR3aa: CAWQGDSGNTIYF; CDR3nt: TGTGCCTGGCAAGGGGACTCTGGAAACACCATATATTTT
d_gene: NA; len: 14; j_gene: TRBJ2-5; abundance: NA; v_gene: TRBV19; CDR3aa: CASSIGAVQETQYF; CDR3nt: TGTGCCAGTAGTATTGGAGCGGTCCAAGAGACCCAGTACTTC
d_gene: TRBD2; len: 17; j_gene: TRBJ2-7; abundance: NA; v_gene: TRBV5-1; CDR3aa: CASSLGWTSGLPLEQYF; CDR3nt: TGCGCCAGCAGCTTAGGGTGGACTAGCGGGCTCCCCCTGGAGCAGTACTTC
d_gene: TRBD1; len: 16; j_gene: TRBJ2-1; abundance: NA; v_gene: TRBV19; CDR3aa: CASSPPGTGFYNEQFF; CDR3nt: TGTGCCAGTAGTCCACCCGGGACAGGGTTCTACAATGAGCAGTTCTTC
d_gene: TRBD2; len: 15; j_gene: TRBJ2-7; abundance: once; v_gene: TRBV13; CDR3aa: CASSPPGGLLYEQYF; CDR3nt: TGTGCCAGCAGCCCTCCGGGAGGCCTCTTGTACGAGCAGTACTTC
d_gene: TRBD1; len: 16; j_gene: TRBJ2-2; abundance: NA; v_gene: TRBV5-1; CDR3aa: CASSRDRGRGTGELFF; CDR3nt: TGCGCCAGCAGCCGGGACAGGGGGCGCGGCACCGGGGAGCTGTTTTTT
d_gene: TRBD2; len: 12; j_gene: TRBJ2-1; abundance: once; v_gene: TRBV7-9; CDR3aa: CASSLGTSTKFF; CDR3nt: TGTGCCAGCAGCTTAGGGACTAGCACTAAGTTCTTC
d_gene: TRBD2; len: 16; j_gene: TRBJ2-3; abundance: NA; v_gene: TRBV11-3; CDR3aa: CASSLRTSGSTDTQYF; CDR3nt: TGTGCCAGCAGCTTAAGGACTAGCGGGTCGACGGATACGCAGTATTTT
d_gene: NA; len: 13; j_gene: TRBJ2-6; abundance: NA; v_gene: TRBV7-3; CDR3aa: CASSMSGANVLTF; CDR3nt: TGTGCCAGCAGCATGAGTGGGGCCAACGTCCTGACTTTC
d_gene: NA; len: 12; j_gene: TRBJ1-3; abundance: once; v_gene: TRBV2; CDR3aa: CVSRTTGNTIYF; CDR3nt: TGTGTCAGCAGAACGACAGGAAACACCATATATTTT
d_gene: TRBD1; len: 16; j_gene: TRBJ2-7; abundance: NA; v_gene: TRBV18; CDR3aa: CASSRVTGGASYEQYF; CDR3nt: TGTGCCAGCTCACGAGTAACAGGGGGCGCATCGTACGAGCAGTACTTC
d_gene: TRBD1; len: 14; j_gene: TRBJ2-2; abundance: NA; v_gene: TRBV6-6; CDR3aa: CASRPTGSTGELFF; CDR3nt: TGTGCCAGCAGGCCGACAGGGAGCACCGGGGAGCTGTTTTTT